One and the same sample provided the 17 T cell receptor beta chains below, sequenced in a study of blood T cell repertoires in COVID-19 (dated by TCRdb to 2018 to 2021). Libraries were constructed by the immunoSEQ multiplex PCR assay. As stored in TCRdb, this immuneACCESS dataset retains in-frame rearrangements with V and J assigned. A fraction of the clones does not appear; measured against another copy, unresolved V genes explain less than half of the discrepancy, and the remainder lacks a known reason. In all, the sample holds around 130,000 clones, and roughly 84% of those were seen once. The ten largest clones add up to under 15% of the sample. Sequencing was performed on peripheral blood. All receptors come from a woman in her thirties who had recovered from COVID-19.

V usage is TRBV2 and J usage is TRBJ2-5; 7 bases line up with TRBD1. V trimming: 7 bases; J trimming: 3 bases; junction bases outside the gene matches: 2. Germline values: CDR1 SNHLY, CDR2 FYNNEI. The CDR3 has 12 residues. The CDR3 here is CASKTGKETQYF. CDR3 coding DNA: TGTGCCAGCAAGACAGGGAAAGAGACCCAGTACTTC. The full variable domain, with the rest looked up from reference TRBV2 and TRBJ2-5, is EPEVTQTPSHQVTQMGQEVILRCVPISNHLYFYWYRQILGQKVEFLVSFYNNEISEKSEIFDDQFSVERPDGSNFTLKIRSTKLEDSAMYFCASKTGKETQYFGPGTRLLVL.

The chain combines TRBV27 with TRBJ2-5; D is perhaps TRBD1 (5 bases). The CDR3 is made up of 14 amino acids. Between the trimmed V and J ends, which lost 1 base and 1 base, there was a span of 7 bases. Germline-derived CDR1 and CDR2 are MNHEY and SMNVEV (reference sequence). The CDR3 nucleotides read TGTGCCAGCAGTTTATTAGGGGTCCAAGAGACCCAGTACTTC. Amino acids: CASSLLGVQETQYF.

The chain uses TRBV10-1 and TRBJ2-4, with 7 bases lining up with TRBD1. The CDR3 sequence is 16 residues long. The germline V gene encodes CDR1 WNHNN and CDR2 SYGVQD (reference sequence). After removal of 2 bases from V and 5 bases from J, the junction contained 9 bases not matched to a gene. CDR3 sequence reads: CASSELVTGVENIQYF. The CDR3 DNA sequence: TGCGCCAGCAGTGAGCTTGTAACAGGGGTTGAAAACATTCAGTACTTC.

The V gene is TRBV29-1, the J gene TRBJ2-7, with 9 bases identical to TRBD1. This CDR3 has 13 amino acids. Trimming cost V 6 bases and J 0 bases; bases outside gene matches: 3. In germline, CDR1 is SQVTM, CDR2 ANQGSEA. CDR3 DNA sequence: TGCAGCGTGGAGACAGGGGGCTCCTACGAGCAGTACTTC. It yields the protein CSVETGGSYEQYF.

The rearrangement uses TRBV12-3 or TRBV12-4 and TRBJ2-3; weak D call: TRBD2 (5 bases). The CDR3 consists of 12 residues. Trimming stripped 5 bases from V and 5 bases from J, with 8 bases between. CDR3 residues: CASSEAGDTQYF. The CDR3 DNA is TGTGCCAGCAGTGAGGCGGGAGATACGCAGTATTTT.

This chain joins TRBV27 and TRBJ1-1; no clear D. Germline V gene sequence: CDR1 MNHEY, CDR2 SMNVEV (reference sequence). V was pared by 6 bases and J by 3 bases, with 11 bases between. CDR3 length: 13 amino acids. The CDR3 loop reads CASSGDRDTEAFF. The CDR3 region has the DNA TGTGCCAGCAGCGGAGACCGGGACACTGAAGCTTTCTTT.

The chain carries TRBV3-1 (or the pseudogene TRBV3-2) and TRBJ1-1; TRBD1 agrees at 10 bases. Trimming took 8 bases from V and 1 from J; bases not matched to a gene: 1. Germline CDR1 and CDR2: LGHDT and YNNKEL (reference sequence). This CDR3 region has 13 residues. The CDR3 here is CASGQGGNTEAFF. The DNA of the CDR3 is TGTGCCAGCGGACAGGGGGGGAACACTGAAGCTTTCTTT.

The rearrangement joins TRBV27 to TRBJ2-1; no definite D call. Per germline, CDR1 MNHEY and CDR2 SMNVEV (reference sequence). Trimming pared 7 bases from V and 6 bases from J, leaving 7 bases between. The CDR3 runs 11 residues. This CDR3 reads CASTIVNEQFF. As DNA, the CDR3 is TGTGCCAGCACTATAGTCAATGAGCAGTTCTTC.

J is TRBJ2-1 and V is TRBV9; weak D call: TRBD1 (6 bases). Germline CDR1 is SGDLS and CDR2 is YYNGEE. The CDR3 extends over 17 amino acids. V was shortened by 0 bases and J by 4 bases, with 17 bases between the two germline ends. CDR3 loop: CASSVESGQGIYNEQFF. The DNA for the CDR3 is TGTGCCAGCAGCGTAGAGTCGGGGCAGGGGATTTACAATGAGCAGTTCTTC.

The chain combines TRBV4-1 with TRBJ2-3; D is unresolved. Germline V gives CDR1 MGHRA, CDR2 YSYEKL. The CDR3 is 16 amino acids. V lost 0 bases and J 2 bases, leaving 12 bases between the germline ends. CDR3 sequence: CASSQDPWPSTDTQYF. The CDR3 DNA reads TGCGCCAGCAGCCAAGACCCTTGGCCGTCCACAGATACGCAGTATTTT.

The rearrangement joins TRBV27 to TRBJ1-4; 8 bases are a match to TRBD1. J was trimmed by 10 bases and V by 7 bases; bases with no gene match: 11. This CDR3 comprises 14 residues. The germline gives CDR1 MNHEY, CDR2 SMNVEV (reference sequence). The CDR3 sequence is CASMSSQGAGKLFF. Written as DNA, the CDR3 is TGTGCCAGCATGTCGAGCCAGGGGGCAGGAAAACTGTTTTTT.

The CDR3 protein is CARLARRSTF. In DNA form, the CDR3 reads TGTGCCAGGCTTGCCCGACGGAGTACCTTC. This chain links TRBV19 with TRBJ1-2; D call uncertain. Germline loops: CDR1 LNHDA, CDR2 SQIVND (reference sequence). Deletions cut 9 bases from V and 14 bases from J, with 16 bases between. This CDR3 has 10 amino acids.

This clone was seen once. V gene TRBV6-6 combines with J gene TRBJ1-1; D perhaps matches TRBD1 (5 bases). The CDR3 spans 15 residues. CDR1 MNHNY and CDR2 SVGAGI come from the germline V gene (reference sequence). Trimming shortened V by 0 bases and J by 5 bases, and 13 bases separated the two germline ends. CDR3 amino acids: CASSYSSGVGTEAFF. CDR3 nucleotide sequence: TGTGCCAGCAGTTACTCGTCGGGGGTTGGGACTGAAGCTTTCTTT.

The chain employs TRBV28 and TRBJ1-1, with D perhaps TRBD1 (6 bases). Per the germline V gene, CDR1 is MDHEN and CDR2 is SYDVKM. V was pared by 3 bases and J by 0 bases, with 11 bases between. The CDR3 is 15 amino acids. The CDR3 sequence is CASSFDRYMNTEAFF. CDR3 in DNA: TGTGCCAGCAGTTTCGACAGGTACATGAACACTGAAGCTTTCTTT.

The CDR3 DNA is TGTGCCAGCAGCAGATTAGCGGGGGTCACCACAGATACGCAGTATTTT. Protein: CASSRLAGVTTDTQYF. The gene calls are TRBV7-2 and TRBJ2-3; 9 positions agree with TRBD2. CDR1 is SGHTA, CDR2 FQGNSA, per germline. There are 16 residues in the CDR3. Losses at the gene ends were 5 bases for V and 2 bases for J; bases not matched to a gene: 8.

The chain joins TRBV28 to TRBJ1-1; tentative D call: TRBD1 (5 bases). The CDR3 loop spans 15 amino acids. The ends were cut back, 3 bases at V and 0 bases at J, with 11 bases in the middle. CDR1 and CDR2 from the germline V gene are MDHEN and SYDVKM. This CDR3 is CASSFGQSLNTEAFF. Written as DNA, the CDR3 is TGTGCCAGCAGTTTTGGACAAAGCTTGAACACTGAAGCTTTCTTT.

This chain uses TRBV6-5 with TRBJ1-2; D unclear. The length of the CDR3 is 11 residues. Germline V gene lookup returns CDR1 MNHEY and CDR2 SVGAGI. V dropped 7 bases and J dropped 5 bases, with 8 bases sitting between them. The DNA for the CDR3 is TGTGCCAGCAAAGACACATATGGCTACACCTTC. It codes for CASKDTYGYTF.